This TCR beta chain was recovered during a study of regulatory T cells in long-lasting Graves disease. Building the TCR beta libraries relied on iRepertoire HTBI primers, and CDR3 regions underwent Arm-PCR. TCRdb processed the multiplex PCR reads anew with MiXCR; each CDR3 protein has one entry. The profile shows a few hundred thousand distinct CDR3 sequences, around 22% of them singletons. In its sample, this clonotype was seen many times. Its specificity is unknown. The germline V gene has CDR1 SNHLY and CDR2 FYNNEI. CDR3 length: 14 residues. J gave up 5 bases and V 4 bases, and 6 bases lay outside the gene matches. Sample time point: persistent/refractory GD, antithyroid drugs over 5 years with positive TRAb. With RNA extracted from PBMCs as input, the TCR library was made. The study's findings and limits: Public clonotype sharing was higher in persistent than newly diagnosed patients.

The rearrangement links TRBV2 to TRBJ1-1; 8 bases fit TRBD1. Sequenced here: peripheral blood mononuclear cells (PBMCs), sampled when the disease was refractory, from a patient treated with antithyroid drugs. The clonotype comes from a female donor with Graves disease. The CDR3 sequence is CASSVNRGTTEAFF. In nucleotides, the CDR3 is TGTGCCAGCAGTGTAAACAGGGGGACTACTGAAGCTTTCTTT.